The text below deals with one T cell receptor (beta chain). Germline V gene lookup returns CDR1 SGHDT and CDR2 YYEEEE. This CDR3 is 15 amino acids long. The trim removed 1 base at V and 2 bases at J, leaving 5 bases unmatched. This sample was included in a study of blood T cell repertoires in COVID-19. TCRdb's copy holds only in-frame clones and misses some; the assay was immunoSEQ multiplex PCR. The data show hundreds of thousands of clones, approximately 91% seen once. The chain carries TRBV5-6 and TRBJ2-5, with 7 nucleotides matching TRBD1. The sequence was collected from a middle-aged man with acute or convalescent COVID-19. Sequenced: peripheral blood. CDR3 residues: CASSLPGQTQETQYF. The DNA for the CDR3 is TGTGCCAGCAGCTTGCCGGGACAGACACAAGAGACCCAGTACTTC.